Presented here are 30 T cell receptor beta chains from one specimen sequenced in a study of breast tumors, draining lymph nodes, adjacent tissues. MiXCR, applied by TCRdb to the multiplex PCR reads, yields one record per CDR3 protein. Of 190,000 or so distinct CDR3 sequences listed, approximately 30% are singletons. The lymph nodes were axillary draining lymph nodes from breast cancer patients. Specimen: axillary lymph node tissue. These receptors all come from a female donor with breast cancer. Some clones in this sample may be carry-over from other donors' samples.

In this sample, this clonotype turned up many times. The junction and the germline gene differ at one end; a read error may be behind it. This chain joins TRBV12-3 or TRBV12-4 and TRBJ2-2, with D perhaps assigned TRBD1 or TRBD2 (5 bases each). The CDR3 sequence is 14 residues long. For the CDR3, the DNA is TGTGCCAGCAGTTTACTCGGCGAGGGACGGGAACTGTTTTTT. Its translation: CASSLLGEGRELFF.

This clonotype was picked up one time. This may be a read error: a much more frequent sequence differs by one nucleotide. The chain recombines TRBV12-3 or TRBV12-4 with TRBJ2-1, with 10 bases identical to TRBD2. The CDR3 has 14 residues. The CDR3 region is CASSLAGASNGQFF. Here the CDR3 DNA reads TGTGCCAGCAGTCTAGCGGGAGCGTCAAATGGGCAGTTCTTC.

The chain recombines TRBV15 with TRBJ2-3, with 12 bases matching TRBD2. Germline V lookup: CDR1 LNHNV, CDR2 YYDKDF (reference sequence). This CDR3 contains 18 residues. V lost 1 base, J lost 1 base, and 6 bases stayed unmatched. CDR3 residues: CATSRVGTSGPGTDTQYF. The CDR3 DNA follows: TGTGCCACCAGCAGAGTGGGGACTAGCGGGCCAGGCACAGATACGCAGTATTTT.

This clonotype was counted many times. J is TRBJ2-5 and V is TRBV5-8; D may match TRBD1 or TRBD2 (5 bases each). Germline V lookup: CDR1 SGHTS, CDR2 YDEGEE. The ends were cut back, 0 bases at V and 5 bases at J, with 14 bases in the middle. CDR3 length equals 15 residues. The CDR3 loop reads CASSLASGAVETQYF. The CDR3 region has the DNA TGTGCCAGCAGCTTGGCCTCCGGGGCGGTGGAGACCCAGTACTTC.

V usage is TRBV11-3 and J usage is TRBJ1-2; D is possibly TRBD1 (5 bases). Trimming stripped 5 bases from V and 3 bases from J, with 13 bases between. CDR3 length: 14 residues. From germline, CDR1 is SGHNT and CDR2 YENEEA. The CDR3 is CASSPGARDYGYTF. The CDR3, as DNA: TGTGCCAGCAGCCCCGGGGCGAGGGACTATGGCTACACCTTC.

In this sample, this clonotype turned up many times. This chain connects TRBV19 to TRBJ2-3; 7 bases line up with TRBD1. CDR1 is LNHDA and CDR2 is SQIVND in the germline V gene (reference sequence). The CDR3 contains 14 residues. V was clipped by 8 bases and J by 0 bases; unmatched bases: 5. The CDR3 sequence is CASGQETSTDTQYF. As DNA, the CDR3 is TGTGCCAGTGGACAGGAAACTAGCACAGATACGCAGTATTTT. The whole variable domain, remainder taken from reference TRBV19 and TRBJ2-3, is DGGITQSPKYLFRKEGQNVTLSCEQNLNHDAMYWYRQDPGQGLRLIYYSQIVNDFQKGDIAEGYSVSREKKESFPLTVTSAQKNPTAFYLCASGQETSTDTQYFGPGTRLTVL.

This clonotype was counted many times. The chain carries TRBV6-5 and TRBJ2-7; 9 bases agree with TRBD2. CDR3 length: 15 residues. J was trimmed by 3 bases and V by 0 bases; bases with no gene match: 3. The germline V gene has CDR1 MNHEY and CDR2 SVGAGI. The CDR3 protein is CASSYSQLAGYEQYF. The CDR3 DNA sequence: TGTGCCAGCAGTTACTCGCAACTAGCGGGCTACGAGCAGTACTTC.

The CDR3 DNA reads TGCAGCGTTGAACGGGGGTCTGGGGCCAACGTCCTGACTTTC. It yields the protein CSVERGSGANVLTF. This chain uses TRBV29-1 with TRBJ2-6, with D possibly being TRBD2 (6 bases). V gave up 2 bases and J gave up 1 base, with 6 bases separating them. The CDR3 consists of 14 residues. Germline V gene sequence: CDR1 SQVTM, CDR2 ANQGSEA.

The V gene is TRBV7-6, the J gene TRBJ2-7, with TRBD2 as a possible D gene (5 bases). The length of the CDR3 is 16 residues. CDR1 and CDR2 from the germline V gene are SGHVS and FNYEAQ. V lost 6 bases and J lost 2, with 20 bases in between. CDR3 amino acids: CASRTIGAASPYEQYF. The CDR3 region has the DNA TGTGCCAGCAGAACCATTGGAGCGGCCTCCCCCTACGAGCAGTACTTC.

This clonotype was recorded at least ten times. The chain links TRBV30 to TRBJ1-2; unclear D gene. Trimming took 4 bases from V and 4 from J, leaving 10 bases between them. Germline CDR1 GTSNPN, CDR2 SVGIG (reference sequence). This CDR3 comprises 12 residues. In nucleotides, the CDR3 is TGTGCCTGGATTTTTTCCCCCTATGGCTACACCTTC. Translating gives CAWIFSPYGYTF.

V and J are TRBV20-1 and TRBJ2-5; maybe TRBD2 (5 bases). The CDR3 spans 13 residues. Germline V gives CDR1 DFQATT, CDR2 SNEGSKA (reference sequence). Trimming removed 6 bases at V and 6 bases at J, with 17 bases between. The CDR3 nucleotides read TGCAGTGCCCCTAGCCATATCGGACAGACCCAGTACTTC. This sequence encodes CSAPSHIGQTQYF.

This clonotype was counted many times. CDR3: CASAPGGNEQFF. Written as DNA, the CDR3 is TGTGCTAGTGCCCCGGGTGGAAATGAGCAGTTCTTC. The chain links TRBV12-5 to TRBJ2-1, with D unclear. Trimming took off 7 bases at V and 7 bases at J, with 11 bases between the two ends. This CDR3 is built from 12 residues. Germline CDR1 LGHNT, CDR2 FRNRAP.

This clonotype was recorded only once. The junction and the germline gene differ at one end; a read error may be behind it. This chain joins TRBV29-1 and TRBJ2-1; 10 bases are a match to TRBD2. The CDR3 sequence is 13 residues long. Germline V gene lookup returns CDR1 SQVTM and CDR2 ANQGSEA. The CDR3 DNA is TGCAGCGTAGAAGGACTAGCGGACAATGAGCAGTTCTTC. It specifies CSVEGLADNEQFF.

This clonotype was observed a few times. The genes are TRBV28 and TRBJ2-5; 12 nucleotides align to TRBD1. The germline CDR1 and CDR2 sequences are MDHEN and SYDVKM. The junction had 4 bases not matched to a gene; V was cut back by 6 bases and J by 5 bases. The CDR3 loop spans 14 amino acids. The CDR3, as DNA: TGTGCCAGCAGGGGGACAGGGGGCTGGGAGACCCAGTACTTC. Protein product: CASRGTGGWETQYF.

Comments on this clonotype: Possible read error: a much larger clone is one base away. The chain uses TRBV19 and TRBJ1-2; possibly TRBD1 for D (6 bases). In germline, CDR1 is LNHDA, CDR2 SQIVND (reference sequence). The CDR3 is 17 residues long. The CDR3 nucleotides are TGTGCCAGTAGTATAGGAGGGGGGGGGCTACCTTCCCATGAGCAGTCCTTC. It codes for CASSIGGGGLPSHEQSF.

This clonotype was recorded at least ten times. The rearrangement links TRBV19 to TRBJ2-2; the match to TRBD1 covers 9 bases. Germline CDR1 is LNHDA and CDR2 is SQIVND (reference sequence). Unmatched junction bases numbered 6, after V lost 6 bases and J lost 7 bases. The CDR3 covers 14 residues. This CDR3 is CASSLGQGFGELFF. Written as DNA, the CDR3 is TGTGCCAGTAGCCTCGGACAGGGGTTCGGGGAGCTGTTTTTT.

This clonotype was seen ten or more times. The chain links TRBV9 to TRBJ2-7; 12 nucleotides line up with TRBD2. The CDR3 extends over 15 amino acids. Germline CDR1 SGDLS, CDR2 YYNGEE. V was clipped by 2 bases and J by 3 bases; unmatched bases: 3. The chain's CDR3 is CASSVGLAGNYEQYF. In DNA, the CDR3 is TGTGCCAGCAGCGTTGGACTAGCGGGGAACTACGAGCAGTACTTC.

This clonotype was detected many times. This sequence joins TRBV7-2 and TRBJ2-2, with 8 bases lining up with TRBD1. This CDR3 region has 21 residues. V was pared by 1 base and J by 1 base, with 17 bases of the junction left unmatched. Germline CDR1 is SGHTA and CDR2 is FQGNSA. CDR3 region: CASSLVRQGAGRDLNTGELFF. In DNA, the CDR3 is TGTGCCAGCAGCTTAGTTCGCCAGGGGGCAGGACGCGATCTGAACACCGGGGAGCTGTTTTTT.

V is TRBV30 and J is TRBJ2-3; weak D call: TRBD2 (7 bases). The CDR3 totals 15 residues. Trimming removed 2 bases from V and 3 bases from J, with 15 bases in between. Germline V gene data show CDR1 as GTSNPN and CDR2 as SVGIG (reference sequence). Here the CDR3 DNA reads TGTGCCTGGAGTCCAGGGGCGCGGGAGACAGATACGCAGTATTTT. Protein sequence: CAWSPGARETDTQYF.

This clonotype occurred many times. The CDR3 bases are TGTGCCAGCAGCTTAGCGCGGACAGCTAATTCACCCCTCCACTTT. Its translation: CASSLARTANSPLHF. The chain has TRBV7-2 and TRBJ1-6, with a possible D match to TRBD1 (6 bases). The CDR3 consists of 15 residues. Trimming took 0 bases from V and 6 from J, leaving 9 bases between them. Germline loops: CDR1 SGHTA, CDR2 FQGNSA.

Of note for this clonotype: Given a much more abundant clone one base away, this may be a read error. The chain combines TRBV2 with TRBJ2-5; D possibly corresponds to TRBD1 (7 bases). Germline V CDR1 and CDR2: SNHLY, FYNNEI. The CDR3 has 15 residues. CDR3 in amino acids: CASRPTAARGETLYF. CDR3 in DNA: TGTGCCAGCAGGCCAACTGCTGCCAGGGGGGAGACCCTGTACTTC.

The genes are TRBV7-9 and TRBJ1-2, with D uncertain. The V and J ends lost 3 bases and 10 bases respectively, with 12 bases between them. The CDR3 runs 12 residues. Germline values: CDR1 SEHNR, CDR2 FQNEAQ (reference sequence). The CDR3 region is CASSLGGDDYTF. In DNA, the CDR3 is TGTGCCAGCAGCTTGGGAGGTGATGACTACACCTTC.

As for this clonotype: This clone may be a read error of a much larger clone one base away. This sequence joins TRBV9 and TRBJ1-3, with a possible D match to TRBD1 (5 bases). There are 15 residues in the CDR3. Germline assignment: CDR1 SGDLS and CDR2 YYNGEE. In DNA form, the CDR3 reads TGTGCCAGCAGCGTAGATGGACAAGGCGGAAACACCACATATTTT. The encoded protein is CASSVDGQGGNTTYF.

This clonotype was observed a single time. The chain carries TRBV7-2 and TRBJ1-4; 7 nucleotides line up with TRBD1. The germline V gene encodes CDR1 SGHTA and CDR2 FQGNSA. The length of the CDR3 is 14 residues. The ends lost 5 bases at V and 7 bases at J; junction bases unmatched: 7. The CDR3 reads CASSATGVGEKLFF. In DNA form, the CDR3 reads TGTGCCAGCAGCGCCACAGGGGTTGGTGAAAAACTGTTTTTT. The variable domain in full, with the rest retrieved from reference TRBV7-2 and TRBJ1-4, is GAGVSQSPSNKVTEKGKDVELRCDPISGHTALYWYRQSLGQGLEFLIYFQGNSAPDKSGLPSDRFSAERTGGSVSTLTIQRTQQEDSAVYLCASSATGVGEKLFFGSGTQLSVL.

A note on this clonotype: The junction departs from germline at one end; a sequencing error may be responsible. This CDR3 is CASSSSVIADNEELFF. The CDR3 DNA follows: TGCGCCAGCAGCTCCAGCGTAATTGCAGATAATGAAGAACTGTTTTTT. The chain employs TRBV4-3 and TRBJ1-4; no clear D gene. Per germline, CDR1 LGHNA and CDR2 YSLEER. The CDR3 totals 16 residues.

This clonotype was counted between two and nine times. Given a much more abundant clone one base away, this may be a read error. The chain joins TRBV20-1 to TRBJ2-1, with a weak D call TRBD1 (6 bases). Germline CDR1 is DFQATT and CDR2 is SNEGSKA (reference sequence). The CDR3 covers 14 residues. In DNA form, the CDR3 reads TGCAGTGCTAGCGGGGACACTGTCTACACTGAGCAGTTCTTC. Its protein product is CSASGDTVYTEQFF.

This sequence joins TRBV6-1 and TRBJ1-5, with D perhaps matching TRBD1 (5 bases). The CDR3 totals 14 residues. Trimming pared 6 bases from V and 4 bases from J, leaving 13 bases between. CDR1 MNHNS and CDR2 SASEGT come from the germline V gene. CDR3 bases: TGTGCCAGCAGGCTTAAGGGGAGTAATCAGCCCCAGCATTTT. Amino acid sequence: CASRLKGSNQPQHF.

The rearrangement joins TRBV27 to TRBJ2-7; D not certain. V gave up 5 bases and J gave up 2 bases, with 7 bases separating them. This CDR3 contains 12 residues. Looked up from germline, CDR1 is MNHEY and CDR2 is SMNVEV (reference sequence). The CDR3 protein is CASSIYPYEQYF. In nucleotides, the CDR3 is TGTGCCAGCAGTATATACCCCTACGAGCAGTACTTC.

This clonotype has at least ten counts. The chain carries TRBV2 and TRBJ1-5; 7 nucleotides line up with TRBD1. CDR3 size: 14 residues. Germline V gene lookup returns CDR1 SNHLY and CDR2 FYNNEI. V dropped 2 bases and J dropped 7; count of bases not matched to a gene: 5. The DNA for the CDR3 is TGTGCCAGCAGTGAATCGACAGGGTACCAGCCCCAGCATTTT. Amino acid sequence: CASSESTGYQPQHF.

This clonotype was observed at least ten times. The J gene is TRBJ2-1, the V gene TRBV20-1, with unresolved D. This CDR3 region has 15 residues. Germline V gives CDR1 DFQATT, CDR2 SNEGSKA (reference sequence). V lost 0 bases and J 4 bases, leaving 13 bases between the germline ends. CDR3: CSARDRVENYNEQFF. The CDR3 region has the DNA TGCAGTGCTAGAGATCGAGTCGAGAATTACAATGAGCAGTTCTTC.